This T cell receptor (beta chain) was identified during a study of cytomegalovirus exposure and HLA in healthy donors. Study as a whole: Among about 179 million T cells, an earlier analysis found about 100 million unique TCR beta sequences. Whole-study results and caveats: The authors enumerated some 160 TCR beta chains as linked to cytomegalovirus. Later work showed greater clonal expansion in HLA-associated TCR beta chains than in equally common others. A later analysis associated 16,951 TCR beta sequences with HLA alleles at a 0.05 false discovery rate.

Primers for the PCR totalled 60 Vbeta and 13 Jbeta. Sequencing was performed with immunoSEQ multiplex PCR; in TCRdb, only in-frame clones are kept and a portion is missing. The data contain hundreds of thousands of clones, approximately 80% of them singletons. The V end was cut by 4 bases, the J end by 5 bases, with 6 bases between. CDR3 length equals 12 residues. CDR1 is SGHKS, CDR2 YYEKEE, per germline (reference sequence). Points on this clone: As yet, its antigen is unknown.

The sequenced material came from PBMCs. The chain carries TRBV5-5 and TRBJ2-2, with D uncertain. The receptor was derived from a boy between 2 and 10 years old in good health and CMV-seronegative. CDR3 in DNA: TGTGCCAGCAGCCCTGTGACCGGGGAGCTGTTTTTT. This codes for CASSPVTGELFF.